Listed below are T cell receptor beta chains from one sample, sequenced in a study of post-analysis software for immune sequencing data. TCRdb analysed the PCR reads with MiXCR anew, one entry per CDR3 protein. The data show roughly 730,000 distinct CDR3 sequences, with roughly 30% seen just once and more than 0.55% held by the top ten. The sample was blood. These receptors all stem from a girl between 5 and 17 years old with multiple sclerosis. Both conserved end residues are part of each CDR3. D genes are given only for firm matches. Only part of the rows carry a size: once, few, many, or a class if the clone is expanded.

abundance,j_gene,len,d_gene,v_gene,CDR3nt,CDR3aa
few,TRBJ1-2,15,NA,TRBV7-2,TGTGCCAGCAGCTTAGAGATTTCCGTAGGGTATGGCTACACCTTC,CASSLEISVGYGYTF
NA,TRBJ1-4,12,NA,TRBV27,TGTGCCAGCAGTTCCAACGACCGAAAACTGTTTTTT,CASSSNDRKLFF
NA,TRBJ1-3,15,NA,TRBV20-1,TGCAGTGCTAGTCCCGAGAGCGGGGTTGGCCACACCATATATTTT,CSASPESGVGHTIYF
NA,TRBJ2-5,13,NA,TRBV27,TGTGCCAGCAGTTTCTTTTTTGGAGAGACCCAGTACTTC,CASSFFFGETQYF
NA,TRBJ1-1,17,TRBD1,TRBV3-1,TGTGCCAGCAGCCCCCGGGGACAGCCTAAGTTGAACACTGAAGCTTTCTTT,CASSPRGQPKLNTEAFF
NA,TRBJ1-2,16,NA,TRBV7-2,TGTGCCAGCAGCTTAGACTCCGTGCCTTCGGCAAGCGGCTACACCTTC,CASSLDSVPSASGYTF
few,TRBJ2-5,14,NA,TRBV6-5,TGTGCCAGCAGTTACAGAGGGGCACAGGAGACCCAGTACTTC,CASSYRGAQETQYF
NA,TRBJ2-5,17,TRBD2,TRBV3-1,TGTGCCAGCAGCCAAGGTCTCATCGGGGGGGCACAGGAGACCCAGTACTTC,CASSQGLIGGAQETQYF
NA,TRBJ2-3,15,TRBD1,TRBV7-8,TGTGCCAGCAGCAGGTACAGGGGTAGCACAGATACGCAGTATTTT,CASSRYRGSTDTQYF
few,TRBJ2-5,14,TRBD2,TRBV11-2,TGTGCCAGCAGCTTTAGAGCGGGGGAAGAGACCCAGTACTTC,CASSFRAGEETQYF
few,TRBJ1-2,14,TRBD1,TRBV28,TGTGCCAGCAGTCCGCCGGGACAGGGACCTGGCTACACCTTC,CASSPPGQGPGYTF
NA,TRBJ2-7,14,NA,TRBV7-2,TGTGCCAGCAGCAAGGGGACCGTGCCGCACGAGCAGTACTTC,CASSKGTVPHEQYF
NA,TRBJ1-5,15,TRBD1,TRBV7-9,TGTGCCAGCAGCCCCGGGACAGGGGTTGGACAGCCCCAGCATTTT,CASSPGTGVGQPQHF